These T cell receptor beta chains were read from a single sample in a study of CD8+ T cells in alopecia areata. Clones were sequenced by immunoSEQ multiplex PCR, and TCRdb holds only the in-frame ones, with some missing. This table holds 270,000 or so clones, roughly 64% found once. Specimen: CD4+ T cells sorted from blood, collected at week 24, from a patient treated with tofacitinib. All receptors come from a human donor with alopecia areata. Both conserved end residues are part of each CDR3.

TRBV4-1	TRBJ2-7	CASSLTPLDYSAGEQYF
TRBV10-3	TRBJ1-2	CAISSGQGISF
TRBV29-1	TRBJ2-5	CSVERQQETQYF
TRBV7-2	TRBJ2-3	CASSLTGLALSTDTQYF
TRBV15	TRBJ2-7	CATSRDRLNPLSEQYF
TRBV6-1	TRBJ1-1	CASSEGGRAEAFF
TRBV30	TRBJ1-1	CAWSATSNTEAFF
TRBV30	TRBJ1-6	CAWSALPNLGSYNSPLHF
TRBV29-1	TRBJ2-3	CSVEDRDRGVRDTQYF
TRBV5-4	TRBJ1-5	CASSLYQPQHF
TRBV5-1	TRBJ1-6	CASSAHMENSPLHF
TRBV2	TRBJ2-6	CASRRSTAGANVLTF
TRBV11-2	TRBJ2-7	CASSLDGWVVNF
TRBV2	TRBJ2-7	CASSERGGLTRQYF
TRBV2	TRBJ1-1	CASRGSGTVEAFF
TRBV2	TRBJ2-3	CASSERESRDTQYF
TRBV9	TRBJ2-1	CASSPPGVNEQFF
TRBV27	TRBJ2-4	CASSSLKTGVKNIQYF
TRBV30	TRBJ1-1	CAWRQVANTEAFF
TRBV30	TRBJ1-2	CAWRQSVYGYTF
TRBV7-2	TRBJ2-5	CASSLGVGRETQYF
TRBV7-3	TRBJ2-5	CASSFQGAGETQYF
TRBV5-1	TRBJ2-1	CASSFRPGQGYNEQFF
TRBV27	TRBJ1-2	CASSVTGALYGYTF
TRBV5-6	TRBJ2-4	CASSFSGHFILQYF
TRBV5-1	TRBJ1-1	CASSLGYTHSNTEAFF
TRBV11-2	TRBJ2-7	CASSLEVYSYEQYF
TRBV9	TRBJ1-2	CASSVYQQGNYGYTF
TRBV5-1	TRBJ2-1	CASTQTGGSYNEQFF
TRBV30	TRBJ1-1	CAWNLGTLNTEAFF
TRBV11-2	TRBJ2-5	CASSLSLGETQYF
TRBV4-1	TRBJ1-1	CASSQARGTEAFF
TRBV4-2	TRBJ1-2	CASSQDLRQGRKGYTF
TRBV29-1	TRBJ2-1	CSVPGQGASNEQFF
TRBV19	TRBJ1-5	CASSSQGGLTGNQPQHF
TRBV25-1	TRBJ1-1	CASSPTGDTEAFF
TRBV5-4	TRBJ2-3	CASSLRGGDTQYF